One and the same sample provided the 32 T cell receptor beta chains below, sequenced in a study of patients and donors after allogeneic stem cell transplantation. One entry per CDR3 protein results from TCRdb running MiXCR on the RT-PCR reads. The repertoire consists of about 74,000 distinct CDR3 sequences, with more than 20% occurring once and the leading ten covering around 27%. The sequenced material came from blood, either unsorted or a sorted T cell fraction (not recorded which). All receptors derive from a human donor who was either an allogeneic HSCT recipient or a stem cell or donor lymphocyte infusion donor (not recorded which). It is not recorded whose cells these are; they may come from a transplant donor.

This clonotype has a count of ten or more. This chain joins TRBV7-2 and TRBJ1-1, with unresolved D. The CDR3 runs to 13 residues. V lost 5 bases, J lost 2 bases, and 9 bases lay in between. Per germline, CDR1 SGHTA and CDR2 FQGNSA. CDR3 in DNA: TGTGCCAGCAGCCCCGGACCCAACACTGAAGCTTTCTTT. It specifies CASSPGPNTEAFF.

This clonotype was counted between two and nine times. This sequence joins TRBV12-3 or TRBV12-4 and TRBJ1-3; the D is unclear. The CDR3 contains 12 residues. V was clipped by 7 bases and J by 1 base, with 5 bases between them. The CDR3 spells CASKESGNTIYF. In nucleotides, the CDR3 is TGTGCCAGCAAAGAATCTGGAAACACCATATATTTT.

The CDR3 spells CASSVGTGGYTF. CDR3 DNA sequence: TGTGCCAGCAGCGTCGGGACGGGGGGCTACACCTTC. This rearrangement joins TRBV5-5 to TRBJ1-2; perhaps TRBD1 as D (5 bases). Germline loops: CDR1 SGHKS, CDR2 YYEKEE (reference sequence). The length of the CDR3 is 12 residues. The V end lost 4 bases, the J end lost 8 bases, and 12 bases lay between the germline ends.

Only one count was recorded for this clonotype. The V call is TRBV29-1, the J call TRBJ2-5; D perhaps matches TRBD2 (6 bases). V lost 8 bases, J lost 8 bases, and 12 bases lay in between. The CDR3 has 10 residues. Looked up from germline, CDR1 is SQVTM and CDR2 is ANQGSEA. The CDR3 region is CSYYSGTQYF. CDR3 DNA: TGCAGCTACTATAGCGGTACCCAGTACTTC.

The chain links TRBV12-3 or TRBV12-4 to TRBJ2-3; D is unclear. This CDR3 contains 12 residues. V lost 4 bases, J lost 4 bases, and 6 bases lay in between. The CDR3 loop reads CASSSLADTQYF. The CDR3 nucleotides are TGTGCCAGCAGTTCTCTCGCAGATACGCAGTATTTT.

The chain carries TRBV11-3 and TRBJ2-7, with D possibly being TRBD1 (6 bases). Germline values: CDR1 SGHNT, CDR2 YENEEA. The CDR3 loop spans 13 amino acids. Trimming removed 1 base from V and 4 bases from J, with 8 bases in between. This CDR3 reads CASSLGGRYEQYF. The CDR3, as DNA: TGTGCCAGCAGCTTAGGGGGGCGGTACGAGCAGTACTTC.

The chain is built from TRBV7-9 and TRBJ2-7; D not certain. Germline V gene data show CDR1 as SEHNR and CDR2 as FQNEAQ (reference sequence). Trimming pared 5 bases from V and 5 bases from J, leaving 13 bases between. The CDR3 totals 13 residues. CDR3 loop: CASSPYGAHEQYF. DNA of the CDR3: TGTGCCAGCAGCCCTTACGGTGCCCACGAGCAGTACTTC.

This clonotype was counted only a few times. The J gene is TRBJ1-6, the V gene TRBV24-1; D possibly corresponds to TRBD1 (5 bases). The CDR3 length is 11 residues. Trimming pared 7 bases from V and 11 bases from J, leaving 8 bases between. Germline CDR1 is KGHDR and CDR2 is SFDVKD. The CDR3 reads CATRETAPLHF. The CDR3 nucleotides are TGTGCCACCAGAGAGACAGCACCCCTCCACTTT.

The chain recombines TRBV11-3 with TRBJ2-7, with D perhaps TRBD1 (5 bases). In germline, CDR1 is SGHNT, CDR2 YENEEA. The CDR3 sequence is 17 residues long. The V and J ends lost 4 bases and 0 bases respectively, with 19 bases between them. The CDR3 loop reads CASSSYVADKSSYEQYF. The CDR3, as DNA: TGTGCCAGCAGCTCGTACGTGGCGGACAAAAGCTCCTACGAGCAGTACTTC.

This clonotype was counted ten times or more. The genes are TRBV7-9 and TRBJ1-2, with 10 bases lining up with TRBD1. The CDR3 has 13 amino acids. From germline, CDR1 is SEHNR and CDR2 FQNEAQ (reference sequence). Trimming cost V 5 bases and J 7 bases; bases outside gene matches: 4. The CDR3 region is CASSPGTGAGYTF. For the CDR3, the DNA is TGTGCCAGCAGCCCAGGGACAGGGGCTGGCTACACCTTC.

J is TRBJ2-5 and V is TRBV7-6; TRBD1 aligns across 8 bases. V shed 1 base, J shed 4 bases, and the junction held 5 bases outside the gene matches. Germline values: CDR1 SGHVS, CDR2 FNYEAQ. The CDR3 covers 15 residues. CDR3 DNA: TGTGCCAGCAGCTTAGGAACCGGGACAGGAGAGACCCAGTACTTC. The encoded protein is CASSLGTGTGETQYF. Together with reference TRBV7-6 and TRBJ2-5, the CDR3 gives the full variable domain: GAGVSQSPRYKVTKRGQDVALRCDPISGHVSLYWYRQALGQGPEFLTYFNYEAQQDKSGLPNDRFSAERPEGSISTLTIQRTEQRDSAMYRCASSLGTGTGETQYFGPGTRLLVL.

V and J are TRBV6-6 and TRBJ2-6; D is ambiguous. This CDR3 has 12 amino acids. CDR1 MNHNY and CDR2 SVGAGI come from the germline V gene (reference sequence). Trimming took off 5 bases at V and 6 bases at J, with 5 bases between the two ends. The CDR3 reads CASSVPANVLTF. The DNA for the CDR3 is TGTGCCAGCAGTGTCCCGGCCAACGTCCTGACTTTC.

This clonotype was seen a few times. The chain joins TRBV21-1 to TRBJ1-5. TRBV21-1 is assigned pseudogene status. The CDR3 extends over 15 amino acids. The CDR3 sequence is CASTSNAGRRQPQHF. CDR3 in DNA: TGTGCCAGCACCAGCAACGCAGGGAGGAGGCAGCCCCAGCATTTT.

This clonotype was picked up a small number of times. The CDR3 DNA sequence: TGCAGTGCTAGAGATAGAAGCGGGAGATACACCGGGGAGCTGTTTTTT. The encoded protein is CSARDRSGRYTGELFF. The chain couples TRBV20-1 to TRBJ2-2; 8 nucleotides line up with TRBD2. This CDR3 spans 16 amino acids. CDR1 and CDR2 (germline): DFQATT, SNEGSKA (reference sequence). Trimming took 0 bases from V and 3 from J; bases not matched to a gene: 6.

The J gene is TRBJ2-7, the V gene TRBV2; 7 nucleotides line up with TRBD1. Germline values: CDR1 SNHLY, CDR2 FYNNEI. The CDR3 has 14 residues. The junction had 6 bases not matched to a gene; V was cut back by 5 bases and J by 2 bases. In DNA form, the CDR3 reads TGTGCCAGCAGTTCAGGACAGGCGGCCTACGAGCAGTACTTC. Translating it yields CASSSGQAAYEQYF.

CDR3 amino acids: CASSLERTGIGTEAFF. CDR3 in DNA: TGCGCCAGCAGCTTGGAACGGACAGGGATCGGCACTGAAGCTTTCTTT. The V call is TRBV5-1, the J call TRBJ1-1, with TRBD1 matching 8 bases. The J segment lost 4 bases and the V segment lost 0 bases, leaving 8 bases of the junction unmatched. Germline assignment: CDR1 SGHRS and CDR2 YFSETQ. The CDR3 has 16 residues.

CDR3 bases: TGTGCCAGCAGTTCGCCACAGGGCTATGGCTACACCTTC. Protein sequence: CASSSPQGYGYTF. The chain is built from TRBV6-5 and TRBJ1-2; a weak D match, TRBD1 (6 bases). V lost 4 bases and J lost 4, with 10 bases in between. This CDR3 has 13 residues. Germline-derived CDR1 and CDR2 are MNHEY and SVGAGI.

This clonotype was recorded a few times. The chain recombines TRBV27 with TRBJ1-2, with 8 bases identical to TRBD1. V was clipped by 0 bases and J by 8 bases; unmatched bases: 5. Germline CDR1 is MNHEY and CDR2 is SMNVEV (reference sequence). The CDR3 is 14 amino acids. The CDR3 loop is CASSLSRTGWGYTF. As DNA, the CDR3 is TGTGCCAGCAGTTTATCTAGGACAGGGTGGGGCTACACCTTC.

This clonotype was observed at least ten times. The V call is TRBV5-4, the J call TRBJ2-1, with D perhaps assigned TRBD1 or TRBD2 (6 bases each). Trimming removed 4 bases at V and 9 bases at J, with 17 bases between. The CDR3 extends over 14 amino acids. Germline values: CDR1 SGHNT, CDR2 YYREEE (reference sequence). The CDR3 nucleotides read TGTGCCAGCAGCCCAGGAGGGGGGCCCGGTGAGCAGTTCTTC. As protein: CASSPGGGPGEQFF.

This chain joins TRBV25-1 and TRBJ1-2, with 7 bases lining up with TRBD1. The CDR3 spans 15 residues. V trimming: 3 bases; J trimming: 7 bases; junction bases outside the gene matches: 11. Germline assignment: CDR1 MGHDK and CDR2 SYGVNS. In DNA, the CDR3 is TGTGCCAGCAGTGACCGGGACAGAGCCTATCCTGGCTACACCTTC. Translation gives CASSDRDRAYPGYTF.

This clonotype was picked up a small number of times. This sequence joins TRBV12-3 or TRBV12-4 and TRBJ2-1; possibly TRBD1 or TRBD2 for D (6 bases each). The CDR3 is 14 residues long. The V end lost 6 bases, the J end lost 3 bases, and 12 bases lay between the germline ends. CDR3 residues: CASRGGRNYNEQFF. In DNA form, the CDR3 reads TGTGCCAGCAGAGGGGGGAGGAACTACAATGAGCAGTTCTTC.

Ten or more counts support this clonotype. The J gene is TRBJ1-1, the V gene TRBV3-1; D is unclear. This CDR3 spans 14 amino acids. Germline V lookup: CDR1 LGHDT, CDR2 YNNKEL (reference sequence). With 0 bases removed from V and 4 bases from J, the gap between germline ends came to 9 bases. CDR3 sequence: CASSQESWGTEAFF. The CDR3 DNA follows: TGTGCCAGCAGCCAAGAATCCTGGGGCACTGAAGCTTTCTTT.

This rearrangement joins TRBV12-3 or TRBV12-4 to TRBJ1-1; maybe TRBD1 (6 bases). The CDR3 sequence is 14 residues long. With 5 bases removed from V and 1 base from J, the gap between germline ends came to 11 bases. The CDR3 loop is CASSRQVSNTEAFF. The CDR3 region has the DNA TGTGCCAGCAGTAGACAGGTGTCGAACACTGAAGCTTTCTTT.

The sample holds a few counts of this clonotype. The rearrangement links TRBV5-1 to TRBJ2-1; TRBD1 matches 10 bases. Germline loops: CDR1 SGHRS, CDR2 YFSETQ. With V trimmed by 4 bases and J by 5 bases, 3 bases remained unmatched. The length of the CDR3 is 14 residues. In DNA, the CDR3 is TGCGCCAGCAGCGACGGGACAGGGGACAATGAGCAGTTCTTC. Protein sequence: CASSDGTGDNEQFF.

The gene calls are TRBV14 and TRBJ2-3; TRBD1 agrees at 8 bases. Germline V gives CDR1 SGHDN, CDR2 FVKESK. CDR3 length equals 15 residues. V gave up 4 bases and J gave up 4 bases; unmatched junction bases: 7. CDR3: CASSPWDRSPDTQYF. CDR3 bases: TGTGCCAGCAGCCCTTGGGACAGGTCCCCAGATACGCAGTATTTT.

This chain connects TRBV7-2 to TRBJ2-3; D is undetermined. CDR3 length: 19 amino acids. V lost 5 bases and J lost 2, with 26 bases in between. The germline V gene encodes CDR1 SGHTA and CDR2 FQGNSA. CDR3 bases: TGTGCCAGCAGCCCACGAGGATCCCCAGTTTCCGGATCCACAGATACGCAGTATTTT. As protein: CASSPRGSPVSGSTDTQYF.

This clonotype was recorded many times. J is TRBJ1-1 and V is TRBV5-1, with D tentatively TRBD1 (5 bases). Between the trimmed V and J ends, which lost 0 bases and 3 bases, there was a span of 9 bases. CDR3 length: 14 residues. CDR1 and CDR2 from the germline V gene are SGHRS and YFSETQ. The CDR3 coding sequence is TGCGCCAGCAGCTTGGCCATCAGGGACACTGAAGCTTTCTTT. Amino acid sequence: CASSLAIRDTEAFF.

The rearrangement uses TRBV25-1 and TRBJ2-2; unclear D gene. The germline CDR1 and CDR2 sequences are MGHDK and SYGVNS. V was trimmed by 3 bases and J by 2 bases, leaving 4 bases between them. The CDR3 runs 13 residues. DNA for the CDR3: TGTGCCAGCAGTGAGGGTAACACCGGGGAGCTGTTTTTT. It yields the protein CASSEGNTGELFF.

The chain has TRBV25-1 and TRBJ1-5; possible D gene TRBD1, 6 bases. CDR1 is MGHDK and CDR2 is SYGVNS in the germline V gene. The CDR3 has 12 amino acids. V lost 7 bases, J lost 4 bases, and 8 bases lay in between. This CDR3 reads CASTQGNQPQHF. DNA for the CDR3: TGTGCCAGCACCCAGGGGAATCAGCCCCAGCATTTT.

The rearrangement links TRBV7-3 to TRBJ1-1, with 7 bases fitting TRBD1. The germline CDR1 and CDR2 sequences are SGHTA and FQGTGA. This CDR3 spans 13 amino acids. Unmatched junction bases numbered 4, after V lost 5 bases and J lost 4 bases. CDR3 in DNA: TGTGCCAGCAGCGCCAGGGGGTTCACTGAAGCTTTCTTT. Amino acid sequence: CASSARGFTEAFF.

V and J are TRBV7-6 and TRBJ2-1; 8 bases are a match to TRBD2. CDR3 length: 16 residues. With V trimmed by 0 bases and J by 4 bases, 5 bases remained unmatched. Germline CDR1 and CDR2: SGHVS and FNYEAQ. The CDR3 bases are TGTGCCAGCAGCTTAGCGGCTAGCGGGCTTTACAATGAGCAGTTCTTC. The encoded protein is CASSLAASGLYNEQFF.

In this sample, this clonotype turned up many times. The genes are TRBV19 and TRBJ1-6; TRBD1 matches 8 bases. The CDR3 runs to 14 residues. V trimming: 5 bases; J trimming: 7 bases; junction bases outside the gene matches: 4. CDR1 and CDR2 (germline): LNHDA, SQIVND (reference sequence). CDR3 nucleotide sequence: TGTGCCAGTAGTCTACAGGGGGAAAATTCACCCCTCCACTTT. Its translation: CASSLQGENSPLHF.